What follows describes a single T cell receptor beta chain. The count of this clone is one. No antigen is known for it. No base quality information exists; no much larger clone differs at one position. The data were taken from a study of CD8+ T cells in alopecia areata (dated by TCRdb to 2016 to 2019). For context, the study as a whole: Treated patients were enrolled in an open-label pilot trial of oral tofacitinib at 5 to 10 mg twice daily for moderate-to-severe alopecia areata. Tofacitinib was administered for 6 to 18 months, and 6 months of follow-up off drug were then conducted to assess delayed response and recurrence. Disease severity in treated patients was measured with the SALT score, which quantifies the percentage of affected scalp surface area. The study used high-throughput TCRbeta sequencing to examine T cell clonal expansion in alopecia areata, in both the C3H/HeJ mouse model and human patients. Scalp tissue and sorted CD4+ and CD8+ peripheral blood T cells from patchy and totalis/universalis alopecia areata patients and from healthy controls were covered by human TCRbeta sequencing. Biopsies were taken from tofacitinib-treated patients at baseline and at 4 and 24 weeks of treatment, and a later scalp biopsy was taken in several of the tofacitinib-treated patients. Clonality in the scalp was compared among normal scalp (n=4), patchy alopecia areata scalp (n=8), and alopecia totalis/universalis scalp (n=8). RNA came from the PAXgene miRNA kit for fixed scalp, the miRNeasy kit for PBMCs, and the RNeasy kit for mouse skin. immunoSEQ multiplex PCR using 35 Vbeta forward primers and 13 Jbeta reverse primers was used to amplify TCRbeta CDR3 regions.

This sample's time point label indicates: around 22 weeks on oral tofacitinib. The treatment or condition label for this specimen denotes: oral pan-JAK inhibitor, 5-10 mg twice daily. Lesional scalp punch biopsies and peripheral blood were collected from alopecia areata patients. PBMCs were isolated by density centrifugation and stained for CD3, CD4 and CD8, and CD4+ and CD8+ T cells were sorted on a FACSAria. Findings and caveats that apply to the study as a whole: The treated cohort was small, with a single nonresponder, so links between baseline CD8+ expansion and response need larger studies. Shared TCR sequences between patients were less evident than in mice, which may be partly attributable to HLA diversity in the patient population. Unlike mouse skin, where gammadelta T cells dominate, normal human skin contains resident alphabeta T cells that get sequenced too, which complicates analysis of the scalp TCR repertoire. Tofacitinib significantly lowered scalp clonality and the number of expanded CD8+ clones among the top 100 scalp clones. Higher clonality and more expanded CD8+ clones were observed in lesional scalp than in normal scalp, particularly in alopecia totalis/universalis, a finding suggestive of antigenic drive. During tofacitinib treatment, many expanded lesional clones remained in scalp and blood, and this persistence may partly explain relapse after treatment is stopped.

Trimming leaves V shorter by 6 bases and J shorter by 6 bases, with the junction holding 13 bases beyond the gene matches. Measured from the cysteine to the phenylalanine, the CDR3 is 17 residues long. The entry retains the CDR3 DNA only, 51 bases that are in frame from base 1. The germline V gene sets CDR1 to SGHTA and CDR2 to FQGNSA. Libraries came from the immunoSEQ multiplex PCR assay. RNA was extracted from all samples and reverse transcribed into cDNA as template for TCR sequencing. SuperScript III was used for first-strand cDNA synthesis, primed with a 2:1 mix of oligo-dT and random hexamers. A synthetic immune receptor repertoire was used to assess amplification bias, and residual bias was removed computationally. Per the original workflow: Raw reads were preprocessed for error removal, and CDR3 was defined according to IMGT conventions as running from the conserved cysteine to phenylalanine. Clonality was calculated as 1 minus Shannon entropy normalized by log2 of the number of productive unique TCRs. Whether each scalp clone was CD4 or CD8 was inferred by checking scalp TCRbeta sequences against the CD4 and CD8 repertoires from sorted blood. Entries here come from immuneACCESS through TCRdb and include only in-frame sequences with V and J called. Some clones fail to appear in such tables; in the studies checked, an unresolved V gene covers under half of the shortfall, and the cause of the remainder is unknown. The V and J calls and the clone size are those of that table, but D and trimming were determined from the DNA. In this sample the table shows approximately 210,000 clones, 60% of which occur a single time. Approximately 0.97% of the sample comes from the top ten.

The specimen comprised CD4+ T cells sorted from blood, sampled at week 24, from a patient treated with tofacitinib. This clonotype originated in a human donor with alopecia areata. This receptor chain uses TRBV7-2 and TRBJ2-3, and TRBD2 aligns with 12 junction nucleotides. The DNA sequence is TGTGCCAGCAGGCCCCACCCTAGCGGGGGGGCGGCGGATACGCAGTATTTT. Its translation reads: CASRPHPSGGAADTQYF.